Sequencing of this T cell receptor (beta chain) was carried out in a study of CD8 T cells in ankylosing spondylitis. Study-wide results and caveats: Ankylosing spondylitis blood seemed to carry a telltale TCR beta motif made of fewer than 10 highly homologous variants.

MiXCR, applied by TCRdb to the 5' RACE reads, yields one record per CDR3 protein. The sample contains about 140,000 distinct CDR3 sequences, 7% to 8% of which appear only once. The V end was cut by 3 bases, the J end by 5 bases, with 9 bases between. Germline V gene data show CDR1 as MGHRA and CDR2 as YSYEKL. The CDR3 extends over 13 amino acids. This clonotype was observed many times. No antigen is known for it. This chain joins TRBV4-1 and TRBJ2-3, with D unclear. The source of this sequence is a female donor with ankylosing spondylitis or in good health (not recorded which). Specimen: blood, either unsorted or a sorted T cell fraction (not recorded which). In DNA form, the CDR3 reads TGCGCCAGCAGCCAGCGTGCAGAAGATACGCAGTATTTT. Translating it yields CASSQRAEDTQYF.